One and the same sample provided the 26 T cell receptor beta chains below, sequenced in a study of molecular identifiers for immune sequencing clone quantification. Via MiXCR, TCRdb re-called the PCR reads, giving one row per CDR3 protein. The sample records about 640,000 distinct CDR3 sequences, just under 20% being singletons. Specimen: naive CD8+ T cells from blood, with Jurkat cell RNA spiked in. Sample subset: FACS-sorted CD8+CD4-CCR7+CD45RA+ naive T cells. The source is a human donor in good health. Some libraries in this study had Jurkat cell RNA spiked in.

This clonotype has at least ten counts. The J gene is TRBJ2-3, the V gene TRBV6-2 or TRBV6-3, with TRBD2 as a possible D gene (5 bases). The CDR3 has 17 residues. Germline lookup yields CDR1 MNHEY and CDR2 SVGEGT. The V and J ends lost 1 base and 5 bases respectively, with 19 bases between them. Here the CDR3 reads CASSYLSNRARGDTQYF. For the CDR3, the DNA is TGTGCCAGCAGTTACTTATCGAACCGGGCCCGGGGAGATACGCAGTATTTT.

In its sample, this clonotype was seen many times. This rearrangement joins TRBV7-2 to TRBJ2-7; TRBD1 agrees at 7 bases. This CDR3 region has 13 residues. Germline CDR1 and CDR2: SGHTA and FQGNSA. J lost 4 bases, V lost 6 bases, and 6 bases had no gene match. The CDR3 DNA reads TGTGCCAGCAGTGCATACAGGGGTTACGAGCAGTACTTC. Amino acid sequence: CASSAYRGYEQYF.

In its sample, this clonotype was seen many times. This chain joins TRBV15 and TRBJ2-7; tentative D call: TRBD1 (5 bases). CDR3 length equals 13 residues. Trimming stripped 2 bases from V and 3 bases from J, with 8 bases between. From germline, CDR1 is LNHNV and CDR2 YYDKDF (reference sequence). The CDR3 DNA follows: TGTGCCACCAGCAGATCAGGGTACTACGAGCAGTACTTC. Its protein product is CATSRSGYYEQYF.

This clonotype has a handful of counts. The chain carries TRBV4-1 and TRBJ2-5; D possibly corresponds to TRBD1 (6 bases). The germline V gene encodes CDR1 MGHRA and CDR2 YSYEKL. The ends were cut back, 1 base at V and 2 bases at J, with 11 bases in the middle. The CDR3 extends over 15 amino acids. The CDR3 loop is CASSQVGALQETQYF. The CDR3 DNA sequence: TGCGCCAGCAGCCAAGTGGGGGCCCTTCAAGAGACCCAGTACTTC.

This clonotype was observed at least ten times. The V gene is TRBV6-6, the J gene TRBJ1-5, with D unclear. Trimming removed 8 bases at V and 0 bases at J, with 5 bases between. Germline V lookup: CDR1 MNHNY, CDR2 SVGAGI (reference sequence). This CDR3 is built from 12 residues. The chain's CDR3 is CASGPSNQPQHF. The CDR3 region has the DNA TGTGCCAGCGGGCCTAGCAATCAGCCCCAGCATTTT.

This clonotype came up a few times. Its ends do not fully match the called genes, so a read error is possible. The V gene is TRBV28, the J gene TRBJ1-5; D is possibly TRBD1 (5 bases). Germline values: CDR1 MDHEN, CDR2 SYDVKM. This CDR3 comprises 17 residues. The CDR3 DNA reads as TGTGCCAGCAGATTATTTGATGACCTAGGGGCATCTCAGCCCCAGCATTTT. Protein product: CASRLFDDLGASQPQHF.

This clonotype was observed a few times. Here the CDR3 DNA reads TGTGCCAGCAGCCAAGAGGGCAGGGTGAATGAGCAGTTCTTC. It specifies CASSQEGRVNEQFF. V is TRBV3-1 and J is TRBJ2-1; tentative D call: TRBD1 (5 bases). The V end lost 0 bases, the J end lost 7 bases, and 10 bases lay between the germline ends. Germline loops: CDR1 LGHDT, CDR2 YNNKEL (reference sequence). The CDR3 is 14 residues long.

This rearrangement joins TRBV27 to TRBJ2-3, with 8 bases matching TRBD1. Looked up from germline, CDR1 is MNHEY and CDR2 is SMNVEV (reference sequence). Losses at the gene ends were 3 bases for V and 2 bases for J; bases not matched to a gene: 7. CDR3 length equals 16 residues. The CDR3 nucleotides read TGTGCCAGCAGTTTGGGGACAGGAGGTACCACAGATACGCAGTATTTT. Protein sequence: CASSLGTGGTTDTQYF.

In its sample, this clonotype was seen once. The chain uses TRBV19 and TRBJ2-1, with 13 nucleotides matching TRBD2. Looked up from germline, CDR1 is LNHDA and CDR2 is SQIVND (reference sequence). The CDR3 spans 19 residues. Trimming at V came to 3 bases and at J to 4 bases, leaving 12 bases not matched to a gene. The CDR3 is CASSMVELAGGGVYNEQFF. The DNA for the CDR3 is TGTGCCAGTAGTATGGTGGAACTAGCGGGAGGGGGGGTGTACAATGAGCAGTTCTTC.

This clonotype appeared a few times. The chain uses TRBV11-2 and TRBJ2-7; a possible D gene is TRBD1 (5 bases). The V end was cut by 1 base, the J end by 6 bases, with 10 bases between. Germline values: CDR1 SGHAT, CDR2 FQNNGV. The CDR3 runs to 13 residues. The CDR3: CASSLGTRPEQYF. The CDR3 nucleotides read TGTGCCAGCAGCTTAGGGACACGCCCCGAGCAGTACTTC.

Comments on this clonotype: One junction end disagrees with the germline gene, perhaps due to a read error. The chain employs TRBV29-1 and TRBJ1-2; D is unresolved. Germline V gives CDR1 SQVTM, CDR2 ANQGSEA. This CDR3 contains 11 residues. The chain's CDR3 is CSFEGSYGYTF. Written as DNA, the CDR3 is TGCAGCTTTGAGGGTAGCTATGGCTACACCTTC. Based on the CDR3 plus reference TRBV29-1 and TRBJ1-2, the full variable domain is SAVISQKPSRDICQRGTSLTIQCQVDSQVTMMFWYRQQPGQSLTLIATANQGSEATYESGFVIDKFPISRPNLTFSTLTVSNMSPEDSSIYLCSFEGSYGYTFGSGTRLTVV.

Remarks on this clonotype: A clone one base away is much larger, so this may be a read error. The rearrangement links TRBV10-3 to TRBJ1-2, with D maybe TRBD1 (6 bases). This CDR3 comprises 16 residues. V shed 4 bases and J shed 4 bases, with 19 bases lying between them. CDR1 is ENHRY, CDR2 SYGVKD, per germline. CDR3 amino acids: CAISGETGQFLYGYTF. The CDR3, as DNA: TGTGCCATCAGTGGAGAGACCGGACAGTTCCTCTATGGCTACACCTTC.

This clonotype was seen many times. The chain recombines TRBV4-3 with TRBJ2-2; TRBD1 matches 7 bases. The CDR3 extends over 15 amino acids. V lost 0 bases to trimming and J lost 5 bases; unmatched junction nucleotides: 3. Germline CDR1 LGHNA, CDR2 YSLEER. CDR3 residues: CASSQDDRETGELFF. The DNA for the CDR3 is TGCGCCAGCAGCCAAGATGACAGGGAGACCGGGGAGCTGTTTTTT.

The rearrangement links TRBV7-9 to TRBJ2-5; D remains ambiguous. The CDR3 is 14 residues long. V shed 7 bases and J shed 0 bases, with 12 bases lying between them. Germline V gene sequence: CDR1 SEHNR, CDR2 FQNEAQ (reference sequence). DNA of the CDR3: TGTGCCAGCAATGACGGGTTGTACCAAGAGACCCAGTACTTC. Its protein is CASNDGLYQETQYF.

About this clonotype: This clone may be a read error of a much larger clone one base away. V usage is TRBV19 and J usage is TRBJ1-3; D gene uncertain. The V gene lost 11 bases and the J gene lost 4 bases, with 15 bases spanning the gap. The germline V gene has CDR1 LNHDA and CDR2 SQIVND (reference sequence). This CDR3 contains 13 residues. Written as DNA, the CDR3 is TGTGCCTGTACCGAGATGTCCGGAAACACCATATATTTT. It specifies CACTEMSGNTIYF.

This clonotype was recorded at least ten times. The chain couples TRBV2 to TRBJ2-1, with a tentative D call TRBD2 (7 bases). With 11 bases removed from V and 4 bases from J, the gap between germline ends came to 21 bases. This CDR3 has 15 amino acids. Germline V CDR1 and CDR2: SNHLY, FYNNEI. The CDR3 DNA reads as TGTGCCGCAAGTGCGCGGGGGAGGGGGTACAATGAGCAGTTCTTC. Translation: CAASARGRGYNEQFF.

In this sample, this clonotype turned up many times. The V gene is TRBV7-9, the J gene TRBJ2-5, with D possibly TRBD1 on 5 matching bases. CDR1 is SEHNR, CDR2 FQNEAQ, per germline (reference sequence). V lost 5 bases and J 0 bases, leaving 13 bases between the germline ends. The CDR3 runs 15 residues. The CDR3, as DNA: TGTGCCAGCAGCATTTATTTAGGGGACCAAGAGACCCAGTACTTC. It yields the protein CASSIYLGDQETQYF.

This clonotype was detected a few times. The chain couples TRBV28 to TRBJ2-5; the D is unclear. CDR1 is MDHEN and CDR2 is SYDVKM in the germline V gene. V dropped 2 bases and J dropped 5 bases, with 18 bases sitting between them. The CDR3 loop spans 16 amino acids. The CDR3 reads CASSLGPGIIGETQYF. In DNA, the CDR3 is TGTGCCAGCAGTTTAGGGCCAGGAATAATCGGGGAGACCCAGTACTTC.

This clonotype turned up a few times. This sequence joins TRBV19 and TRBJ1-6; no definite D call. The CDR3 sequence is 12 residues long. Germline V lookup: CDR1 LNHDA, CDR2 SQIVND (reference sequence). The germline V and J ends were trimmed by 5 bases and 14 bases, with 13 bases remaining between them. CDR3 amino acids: CASSATPITLHF. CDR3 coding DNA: TGTGCCAGTAGTGCCACTCCTATCACCCTCCACTTT.

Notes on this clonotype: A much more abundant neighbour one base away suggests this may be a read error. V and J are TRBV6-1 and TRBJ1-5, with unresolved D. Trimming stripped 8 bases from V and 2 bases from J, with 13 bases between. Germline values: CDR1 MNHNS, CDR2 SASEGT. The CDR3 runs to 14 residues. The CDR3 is CASGWGWGNQPQHF. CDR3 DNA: TGTGCCAGCGGTTGGGGATGGGGCAATCAGCCCCAGCATTTT.

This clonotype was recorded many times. This CDR3 reads CASSEFKGPYEQYF. CDR3 nucleotide sequence: TGTGCCAGCAGTGAATTTAAGGGGCCCTACGAGCAGTACTTC. This sequence joins TRBV2 and TRBJ2-7; maybe TRBD1 (5 bases). CDR3 length: 14 amino acids. Looked up from germline, CDR1 is SNHLY and CDR2 is FYNNEI. Trimming pared 2 bases from V and 2 bases from J, leaving 10 bases between. The whole variable domain, filled in from reference TRBV2 and TRBJ2-7, reads EPEVTQTPSHQVTQMGQEVILRCVPISNHLYFYWYRQILGQKVEFLVSFYNNEISEKSEIFDDQFSVERPDGSNFTLKIRSTKLEDSAMYFCASSEFKGPYEQYFGPGTRLTVT.

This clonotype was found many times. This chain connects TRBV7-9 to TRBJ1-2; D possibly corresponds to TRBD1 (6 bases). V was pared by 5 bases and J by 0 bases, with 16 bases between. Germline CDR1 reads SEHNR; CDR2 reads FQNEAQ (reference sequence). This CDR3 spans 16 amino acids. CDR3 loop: CASSHFSRGTNYGYTF. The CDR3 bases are TGTGCCAGCAGCCATTTTTCCAGGGGAACTAACTATGGCTACACCTTC.

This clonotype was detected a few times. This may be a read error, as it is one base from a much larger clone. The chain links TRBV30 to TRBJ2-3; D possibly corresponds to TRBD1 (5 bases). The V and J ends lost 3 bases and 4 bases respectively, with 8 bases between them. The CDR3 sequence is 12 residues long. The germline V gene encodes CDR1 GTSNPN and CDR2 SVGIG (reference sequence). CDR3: CAWSRQPDTQYF. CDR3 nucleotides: TGTGCCTGGAGCCGACAGCCAGATACGCAGTATTTT.

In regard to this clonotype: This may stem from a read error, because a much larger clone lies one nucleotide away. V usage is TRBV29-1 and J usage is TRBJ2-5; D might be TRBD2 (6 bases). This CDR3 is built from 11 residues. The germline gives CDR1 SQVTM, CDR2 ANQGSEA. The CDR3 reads CGRDLQETQYF. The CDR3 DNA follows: TGCGGCCGGGACTTACAAGAGACCCAGTACTTC.

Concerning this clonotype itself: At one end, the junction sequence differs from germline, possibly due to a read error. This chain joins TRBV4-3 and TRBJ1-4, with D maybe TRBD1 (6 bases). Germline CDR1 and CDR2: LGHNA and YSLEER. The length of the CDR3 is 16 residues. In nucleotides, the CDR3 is TGCGCCAGCAGCCAAGACCCTCCGGGGGCCGGCGAAAAACTGCTTTTT. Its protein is CASSQDPPGAGEKLLF.

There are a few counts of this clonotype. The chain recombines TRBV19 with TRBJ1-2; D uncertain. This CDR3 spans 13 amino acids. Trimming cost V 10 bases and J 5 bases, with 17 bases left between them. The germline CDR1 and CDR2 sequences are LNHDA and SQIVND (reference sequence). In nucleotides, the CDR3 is TGTGCCACCTCCCCGGCCGCGGGTTATGGCTACACCTTC. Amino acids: CATSPAAGYGYTF.